This TCR beta chain was observed in a study of CD8 T cells in Susac syndrome (dated by TCRdb to the late 2010s). Background on the whole study: Repertoire sequencing was used to test whether CD8+ T cell activation and differentiation in Susac syndrome was antigen driven. What the work shows at the level of the full study, not this receptor alone: The TCR sequencing and HLA analysis was acknowledged to have included a relatively small number of individuals.

About this clonotype: Its specific antigen is unknown. No clone much larger than this one lies a single base away; base qualities are absent.

Peripheral blood CD8+ and CD4+ T cells from healthy donors, Susac syndrome patients and multiple sclerosis patients were profiled using high-throughput TCR beta sequencing. Treatment-naive patients with stable or active relapsing-remitting disease fulfilling revised McDonald criteria were used as multiple sclerosis controls. Bulk CD8+ and CD4+ T cells were purified by magnetic negative isolation, whereas CD8+ TEMRA cells were enriched by FACS. Blood was collected in EDTA tubes and processed within 24 hours, with PBMCs isolated through density gradient centrifugation. PBMCs intended for TCR sequencing were cryopreserved in liquid nitrogen and thawed later in a water bath at 37 degrees C. The sorted or isolated CD4+, CD8+ and CD8+ TEMRA cells reached a purity of at least 90%. The CDR3 sequence holds 17 residues, the cysteine and phenylalanine included. Just CDR3 DNA is preserved here, 51 bases in frame from base 1. The germline V and J ends show losses of 2 bases and 5 bases respectively, and no gene match explains 12 bases of the junction. The germline V gene (reference sequence) specifies LGHDT as CDR1 and YNNKEL as CDR2.

RNA was extracted using the RNeasy kit, and roughly 0.5 to 1 ug of the RNA was reverse transcribed with random hexamers. The immunoSEQ multiplex PCR assay, which covers 54 Vbeta and 13 Jbeta segments, was used to amplify TCR beta CDR3 regions. To correct PCR amplification bias, a synthetic template baseline was used for both primer optimization and computational correction. Processing in the source paper ran as follows. Only productive sequences were kept, with reads annotated to V, D and J genes according to IMGT and analyzed in immunoSEQ Analyzer. Clonality was calculated as one minus the Shannon entropy normalized by log2 of the number of productive unique sequences. For each patient and control, public and private clones were evaluated within the 100 most prevalent clones. A clone was defined as Susac-specific if it was absent from the healthy and MS cohorts, from more than 850 published viral clones and from other ImmuneACCESS disease sequences. Starting from the raw public reads, TCRdb applied fastp trimming at Q25, assembled clones with MiXCR and retained in-frame beta chains. Every entry covers one CDR3 protein and lists the most common genes and DNA from its rows. For this entry, the V and J calls and clone size follow TCRdb and not the study's own pipeline. The sample table shows about 120,000 distinct CDR3 sequences, and 85% to 95% are seen once. About 0.087% of the sample is in the top ten clones.

This sequence originates from a human donor with multiple sclerosis. The chain was built from TRBV3-1 and TRBJ1-2; 9 junctional bases match TRBD1. The material sequenced was CD4+ T cells from PBMCs. In nucleotides, the sequence is TGTGCCAGCAGCCAAACCGGGACAGGGAGGATTTGGTATGGCTACACCTTC. Translated, this is CASSQTGTGRIWYGYTF.